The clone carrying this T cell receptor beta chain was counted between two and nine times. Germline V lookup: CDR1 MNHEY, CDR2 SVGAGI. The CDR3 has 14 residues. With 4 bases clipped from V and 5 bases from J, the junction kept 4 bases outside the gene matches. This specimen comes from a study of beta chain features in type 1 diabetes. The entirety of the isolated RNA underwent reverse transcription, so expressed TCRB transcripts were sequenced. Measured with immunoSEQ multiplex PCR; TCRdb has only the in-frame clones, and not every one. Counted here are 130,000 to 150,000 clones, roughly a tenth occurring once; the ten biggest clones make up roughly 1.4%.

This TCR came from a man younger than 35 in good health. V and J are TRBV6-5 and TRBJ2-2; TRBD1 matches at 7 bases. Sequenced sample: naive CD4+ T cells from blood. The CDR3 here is CASSSDRTTGELFF. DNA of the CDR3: TGTGCCAGCAGTTCGGACAGGACTACCGGGGAGCTGTTTTTT.